The 4 T cell receptor beta chains given below trace back to one sample, sequenced in a study of control samples from healthy donors and cancer patients. Measured with immunoSEQ multiplex PCR; TCRdb has only the in-frame clones, and not every one. The sample contains some 120,000 clones, 85% to 95% of which appear only once. The sequenced sample consisted of blood. The receptors were gathered from a man aged 25-45 years in good health.

V is TRBV27 and J is TRBJ2-2; the D gene is possibly TRBD1 (6 bases). The germline V gene encodes CDR1 MNHEY and CDR2 SMNVEV (reference sequence). The length of the CDR3 is 16 residues. Deletions cut 2 bases from V and 2 bases from J, with 12 bases between. Here the CDR3 reads CASSLGTGLNTGELFF. The DNA of the CDR3 is TGTGCCAGCAGTTTAGGAACAGGGTTAAACACCGGGGAGCTGTTTTTT.

V gene TRBV5-1 combines with J gene TRBJ1-2; 7 bases map to TRBD1. The CDR3 covers 14 residues. The germline gives CDR1 SGHRS, CDR2 YFSETQ. The V segment lost 6 bases and the J segment 3 bases; nucleotides outside the gene matches: 8. The CDR3 here is CASTHDQGDYGYTF. In DNA form, the CDR3 reads TGCGCCAGCACCCATGATCAGGGGGACTATGGCTACACCTTC.

The V gene is TRBV29-1, the J gene TRBJ2-1, with D possibly called TRBD1 or TRBD2 (5 bases each). Per germline, CDR1 SQVTM and CDR2 ANQGSEA. Trimming stripped 4 bases from V and 6 bases from J, with 22 bases between. CDR3 length equals 16 residues. CDR3 sequence (DNA): TGCAGCGTTGTTAAGGCACCCAGCTCGGGGCGCAATGAGCAGTTCTTC. Translation gives CSVVKAPSSGRNEQFF.

The chain has TRBV6-6 and TRBJ2-5, with D possibly being TRBD1 (6 bases). This CDR3 has 13 amino acids. CDR1 is MNHNY, CDR2 SVGAGI, per germline (reference sequence). V lost 4 bases, J lost 4 bases, and 10 bases lay in between. The CDR3 protein is CASSSQGAETQYF. In DNA, the CDR3 is TGTGCCAGCAGTTCACAGGGAGCAGAGACCCAGTACTTC.